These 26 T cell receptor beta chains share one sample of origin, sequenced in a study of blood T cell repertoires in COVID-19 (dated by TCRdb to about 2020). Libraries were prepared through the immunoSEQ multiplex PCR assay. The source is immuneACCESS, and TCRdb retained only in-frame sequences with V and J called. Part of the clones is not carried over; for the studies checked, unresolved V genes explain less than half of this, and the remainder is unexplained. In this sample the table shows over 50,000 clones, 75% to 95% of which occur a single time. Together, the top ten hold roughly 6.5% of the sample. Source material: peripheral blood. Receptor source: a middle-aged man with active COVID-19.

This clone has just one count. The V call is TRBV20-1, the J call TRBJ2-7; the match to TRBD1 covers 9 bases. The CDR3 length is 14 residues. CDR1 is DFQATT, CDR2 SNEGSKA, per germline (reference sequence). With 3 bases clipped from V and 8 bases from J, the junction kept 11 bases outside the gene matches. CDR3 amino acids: CSASSGTGLLQQYF. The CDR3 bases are TGCAGTGCTAGTTCCGGGACAGGGTTGTTGCAGCAGTACTTC.

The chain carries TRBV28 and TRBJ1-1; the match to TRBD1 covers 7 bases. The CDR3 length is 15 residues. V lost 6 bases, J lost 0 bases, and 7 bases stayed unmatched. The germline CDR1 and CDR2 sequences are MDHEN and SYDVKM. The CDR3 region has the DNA TGTGCCAGCAGGACGACAGGGCACATGAACACTGAAGCTTTCTTT. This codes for CASRTTGHMNTEAFF. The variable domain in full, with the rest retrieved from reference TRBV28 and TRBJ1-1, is DVKVTQSSRYLVKRTGEKVFLECVQDMDHENMFWYRQDPGLGLRLIYFSYDVKMKEKGDIPEGYSVSREKKERFSLILESASTNQTSMYLCASRTTGHMNTEAFFGQGTRLTVV.

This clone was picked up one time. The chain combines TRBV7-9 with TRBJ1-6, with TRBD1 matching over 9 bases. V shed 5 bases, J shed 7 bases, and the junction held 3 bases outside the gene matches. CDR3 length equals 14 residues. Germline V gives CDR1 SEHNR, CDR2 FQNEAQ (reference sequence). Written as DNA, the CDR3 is TGTGCCAGCAGCCCTGGACAGGGGAATTCACCCCTCCACTTT. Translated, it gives CASSPGQGNSPLHF.

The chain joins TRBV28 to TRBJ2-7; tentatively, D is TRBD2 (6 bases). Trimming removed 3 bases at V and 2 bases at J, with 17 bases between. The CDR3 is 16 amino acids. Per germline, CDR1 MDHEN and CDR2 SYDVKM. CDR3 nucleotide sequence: TGTGCCAGCAGTTTGTCCCCGGGTAGCGGAACCTACGAGCAGTACTTC. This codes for CASSLSPGSGTYEQYF. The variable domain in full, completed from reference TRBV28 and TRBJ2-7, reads DVKVTQSSRYLVKRTGEKVFLECVQDMDHENMFWYRQDPGLGLRLIYFSYDVKMKEKGDIPEGYSVSREKKERFSLILESASTNQTSMYLCASSLSPGSGTYEQYFGPGTRLTVT.

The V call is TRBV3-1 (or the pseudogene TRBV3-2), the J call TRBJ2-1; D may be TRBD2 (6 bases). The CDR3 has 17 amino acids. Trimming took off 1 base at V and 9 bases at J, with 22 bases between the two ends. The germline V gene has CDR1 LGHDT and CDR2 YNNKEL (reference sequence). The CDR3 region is CASSQAGTRVLLGEQFF. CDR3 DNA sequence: TGTGCCAGCAGCCAAGCCGGGACTCGGGTCTTGTTAGGTGAGCAGTTCTTC.

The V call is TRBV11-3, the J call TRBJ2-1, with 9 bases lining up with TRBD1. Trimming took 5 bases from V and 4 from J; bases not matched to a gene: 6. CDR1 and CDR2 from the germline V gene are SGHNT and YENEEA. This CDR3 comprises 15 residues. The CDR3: CASSEGQGEYNEQFF. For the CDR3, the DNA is TGTGCCAGCAGCGAGGGACAGGGTGAATACAATGAGCAGTTCTTC.

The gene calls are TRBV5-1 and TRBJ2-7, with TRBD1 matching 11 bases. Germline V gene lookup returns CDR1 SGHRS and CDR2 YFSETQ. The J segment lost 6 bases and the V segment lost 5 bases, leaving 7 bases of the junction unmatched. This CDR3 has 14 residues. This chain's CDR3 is CASRGTGGLIEQYF. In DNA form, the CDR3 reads TGCGCCAGCAGGGGGACAGGGGGATTAATCGAGCAGTACTTC.

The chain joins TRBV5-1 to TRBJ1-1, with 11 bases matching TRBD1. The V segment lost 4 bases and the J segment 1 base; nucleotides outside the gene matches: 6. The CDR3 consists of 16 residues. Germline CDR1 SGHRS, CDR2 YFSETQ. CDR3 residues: CASSPWTGGANTEAFF. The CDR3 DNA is TGCGCCAGCAGCCCTTGGACAGGGGGCGCGAACACTGAAGCTTTCTTT.

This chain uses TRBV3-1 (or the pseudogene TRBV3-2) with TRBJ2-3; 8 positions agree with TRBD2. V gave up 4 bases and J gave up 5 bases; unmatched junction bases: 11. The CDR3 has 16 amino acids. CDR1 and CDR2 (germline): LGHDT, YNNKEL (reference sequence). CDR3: CASSRRSAGGGDTQYF. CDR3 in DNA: TGTGCCAGCAGCCGAAGGTCGGCGGGAGGTGGAGATACGCAGTATTTT.

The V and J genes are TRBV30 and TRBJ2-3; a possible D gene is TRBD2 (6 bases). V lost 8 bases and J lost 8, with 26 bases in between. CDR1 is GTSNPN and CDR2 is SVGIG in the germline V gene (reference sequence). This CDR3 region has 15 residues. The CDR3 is CAGSPSSARRSTQYF. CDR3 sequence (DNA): TGTGCCGGCAGCCCATCTAGCGCCCGAAGAAGTACGCAGTATTTT.

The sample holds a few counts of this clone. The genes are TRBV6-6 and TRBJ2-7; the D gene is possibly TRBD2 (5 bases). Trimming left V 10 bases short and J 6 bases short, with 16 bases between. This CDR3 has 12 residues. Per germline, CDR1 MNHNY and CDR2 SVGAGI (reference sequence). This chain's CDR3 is CATSRGLGEQYF. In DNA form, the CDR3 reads TGTGCCACCTCCCGGGGATTAGGCGAGCAGTACTTC.

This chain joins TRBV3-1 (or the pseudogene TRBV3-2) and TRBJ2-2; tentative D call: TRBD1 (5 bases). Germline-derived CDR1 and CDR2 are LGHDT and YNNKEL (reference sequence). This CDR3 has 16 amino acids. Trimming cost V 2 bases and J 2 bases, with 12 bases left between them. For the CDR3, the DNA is TGTGCCAGCAGCCAACAGGGAATACGCAACACCGGGGAGCTGTTTTTT. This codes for CASSQQGIRNTGELFF.

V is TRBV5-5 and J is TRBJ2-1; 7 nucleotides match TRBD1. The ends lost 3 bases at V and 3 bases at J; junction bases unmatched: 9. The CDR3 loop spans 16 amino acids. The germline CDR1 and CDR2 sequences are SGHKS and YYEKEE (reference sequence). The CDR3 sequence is CASSSGTEVNYNEQFF. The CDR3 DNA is TGTGCCAGCAGCTCCGGGACAGAGGTCAACTACAATGAGCAGTTCTTC.

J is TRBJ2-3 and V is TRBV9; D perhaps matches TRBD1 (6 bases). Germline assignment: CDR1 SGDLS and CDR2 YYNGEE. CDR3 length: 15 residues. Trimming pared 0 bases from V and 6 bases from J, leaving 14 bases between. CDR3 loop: CASSVGGTNMDTQYF. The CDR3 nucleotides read TGTGCCAGCAGCGTAGGGGGGACAAATATGGATACGCAGTATTTT.

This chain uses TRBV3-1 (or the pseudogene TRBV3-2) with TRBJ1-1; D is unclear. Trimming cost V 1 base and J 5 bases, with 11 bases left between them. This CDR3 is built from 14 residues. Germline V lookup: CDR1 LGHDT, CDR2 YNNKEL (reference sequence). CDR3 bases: TGTGCCAGCAGCCAAGGTTTCTCGGGAACTGAAGCTTTCTTT. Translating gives CASSQGFSGTEAFF.

In DNA form, the CDR3 reads TGTGCCAGCAGCCAAGAAGGACTAGCAGACACAGATACGCAGTATTTT. It codes for CASSQEGLADTDTQYF. The V and J genes are TRBV3-1 (or the pseudogene TRBV3-2) and TRBJ2-3; 8 bases map to TRBD2. Germline-derived CDR1 and CDR2 are LGHDT and YNNKEL (reference sequence). V dropped 0 bases and J dropped 2; count of bases not matched to a gene: 4. The CDR3 runs 16 residues.

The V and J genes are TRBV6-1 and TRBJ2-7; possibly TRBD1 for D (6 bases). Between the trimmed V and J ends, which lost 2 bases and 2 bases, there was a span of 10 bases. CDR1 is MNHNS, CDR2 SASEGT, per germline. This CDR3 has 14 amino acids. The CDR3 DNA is TGTGCCAGCAGTGAACAGGGGCAGACCTACGAGCAGTACTTC. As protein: CASSEQGQTYEQYF.

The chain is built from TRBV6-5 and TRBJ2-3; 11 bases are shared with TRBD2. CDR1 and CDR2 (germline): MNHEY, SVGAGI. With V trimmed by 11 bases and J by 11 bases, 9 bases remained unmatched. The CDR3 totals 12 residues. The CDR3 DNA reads TGTGCCTGTAGCGGGGGGGGTTTGATGCAGTATTTT. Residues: CACSGGGLMQYF.

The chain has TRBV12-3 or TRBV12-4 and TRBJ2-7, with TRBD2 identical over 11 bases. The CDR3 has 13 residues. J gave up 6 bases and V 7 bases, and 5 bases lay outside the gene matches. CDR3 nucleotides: TGTGCCAGCACCGGGGGACTAGCGGTCGAGCAGTACTTC. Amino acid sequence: CASTGGLAVEQYF.

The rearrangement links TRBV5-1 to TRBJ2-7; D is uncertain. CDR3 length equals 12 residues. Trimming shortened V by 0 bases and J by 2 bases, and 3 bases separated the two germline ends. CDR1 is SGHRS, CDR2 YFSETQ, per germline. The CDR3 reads CASSLGAYEQYF. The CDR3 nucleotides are TGCGCCAGCAGCTTGGGCGCCTACGAGCAGTACTTC.

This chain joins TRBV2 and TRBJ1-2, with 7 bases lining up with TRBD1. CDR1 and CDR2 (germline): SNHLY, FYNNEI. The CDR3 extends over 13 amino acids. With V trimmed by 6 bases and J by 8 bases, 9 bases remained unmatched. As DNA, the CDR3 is TGTGCCAGCAGATCGACAGGGACGTGGGGCTACACCTTC. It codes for CASRSTGTWGYTF.

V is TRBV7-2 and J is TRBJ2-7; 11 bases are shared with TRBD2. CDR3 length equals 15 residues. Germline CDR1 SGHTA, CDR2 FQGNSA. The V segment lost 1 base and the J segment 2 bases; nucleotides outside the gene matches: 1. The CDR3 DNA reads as TGTGCCAGCAGCTTAGATAGCGGGGGGGCCTACGAGCAGTACTTC. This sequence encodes CASSLDSGGAYEQYF.

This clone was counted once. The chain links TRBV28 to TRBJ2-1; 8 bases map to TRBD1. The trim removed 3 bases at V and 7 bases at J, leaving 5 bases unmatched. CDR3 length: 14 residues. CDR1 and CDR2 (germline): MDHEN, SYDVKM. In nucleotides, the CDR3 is TGTGCCAGCAGTTTGGGGCAGGGGGCGAATGAGCAGTTCTTC. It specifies CASSLGQGANEQFF.

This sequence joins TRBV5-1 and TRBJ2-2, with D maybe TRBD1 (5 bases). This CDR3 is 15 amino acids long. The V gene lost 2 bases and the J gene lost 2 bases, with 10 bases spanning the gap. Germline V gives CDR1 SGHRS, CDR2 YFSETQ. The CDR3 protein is CASSFTTVNTGELFF. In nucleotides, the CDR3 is TGCGCCAGCAGCTTCACGACAGTTAACACCGGGGAGCTGTTTTTT.

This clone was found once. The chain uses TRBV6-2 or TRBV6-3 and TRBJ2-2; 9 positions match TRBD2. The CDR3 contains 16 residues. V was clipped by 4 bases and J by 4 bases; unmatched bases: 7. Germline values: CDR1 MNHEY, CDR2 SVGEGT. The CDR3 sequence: CASSSVGGGATGELFF. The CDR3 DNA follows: TGTGCCAGCAGTTCTGTCGGCGGGGGGGCCACCGGGGAGCTGTTTTTT.

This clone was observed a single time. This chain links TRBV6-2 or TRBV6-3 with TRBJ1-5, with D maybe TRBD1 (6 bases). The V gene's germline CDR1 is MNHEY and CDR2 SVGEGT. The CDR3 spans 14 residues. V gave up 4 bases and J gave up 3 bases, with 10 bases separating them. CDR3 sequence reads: CASSSGQLNQPQHF. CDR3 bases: TGTGCCAGCAGTTCCGGACAGCTCAATCAGCCCCAGCATTTT.